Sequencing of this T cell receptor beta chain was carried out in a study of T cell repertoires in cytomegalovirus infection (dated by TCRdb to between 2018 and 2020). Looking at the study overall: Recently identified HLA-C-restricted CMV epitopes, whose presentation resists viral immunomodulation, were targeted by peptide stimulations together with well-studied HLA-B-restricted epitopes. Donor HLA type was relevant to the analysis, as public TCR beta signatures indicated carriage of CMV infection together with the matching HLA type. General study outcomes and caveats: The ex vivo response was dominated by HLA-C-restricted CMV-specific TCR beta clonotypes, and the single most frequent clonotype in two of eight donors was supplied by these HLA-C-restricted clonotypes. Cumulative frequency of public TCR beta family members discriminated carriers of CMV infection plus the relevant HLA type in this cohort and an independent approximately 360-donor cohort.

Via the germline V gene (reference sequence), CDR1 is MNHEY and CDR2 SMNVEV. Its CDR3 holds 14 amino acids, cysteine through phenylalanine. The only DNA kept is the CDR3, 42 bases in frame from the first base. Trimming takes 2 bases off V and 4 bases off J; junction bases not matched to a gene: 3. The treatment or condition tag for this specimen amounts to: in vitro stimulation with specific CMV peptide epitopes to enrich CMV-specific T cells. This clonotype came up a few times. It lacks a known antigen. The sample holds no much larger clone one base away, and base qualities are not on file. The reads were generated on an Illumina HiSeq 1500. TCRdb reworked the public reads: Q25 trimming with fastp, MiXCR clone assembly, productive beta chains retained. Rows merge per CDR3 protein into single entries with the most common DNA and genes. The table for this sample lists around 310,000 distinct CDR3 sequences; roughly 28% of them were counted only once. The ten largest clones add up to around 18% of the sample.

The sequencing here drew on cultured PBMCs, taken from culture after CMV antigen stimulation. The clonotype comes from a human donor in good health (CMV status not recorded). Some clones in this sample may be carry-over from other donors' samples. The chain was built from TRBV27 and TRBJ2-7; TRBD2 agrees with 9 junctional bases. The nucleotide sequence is TGTGCCAGCAGTTTAACTAGCGGGCTGTACGAGCAGTACTTC. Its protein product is CASSLTSGLYEQYF.